A single T cell receptor beta chain is shown here with its context. The data stem from a study of shared clonotypes between healthy human individuals. Evenly divided among several immunoSEQ plates was the genomic DNA of each subset. The data were produced by immunoSEQ multiplex PCR, yet TCRdb's version contains in-frame clones alone and is incomplete. The sample yields hundreds of thousands of clones, roughly 94% seen once. This CDR3 contains 15 residues. The germline CDR1 and CDR2 sequences are SGHTA and FQGTGA. Trimming removed 2 bases at V and 12 bases at J, with 20 bases between. Terminally differentiated effector memory CD45RA+ cells were excluded by CCR7 positive selection of CD45RO-negative cells.

Sequencing was performed on naive CD8+ T cells sorted from blood. V and J are TRBV7-3 and TRBJ2-1, with D perhaps TRBD1 or TRBD2 (5 bases each). This TCR derives from a man aged 25 to 40 in good health. For the CDR3, the DNA is TGTGCCAGCAGCTTAGTACATGGGGGAAGCGTGGGGCAGTTCTTC. Translating it yields CASSLVHGGSVGQFF. The full variable domain, completed using reference TRBV7-3 and TRBJ2-1, is GAGVSQTPSNKVTEKGKYVELRCDPISGHTALYWYRQSLGQGPEFLIYFQGTGAADDSGLPNDRFFAVRPEGSVSTLKIQRTERGDSAVYLCASSLVHGGSVGQFFGPGTRLTVL.